The T cell receptor (beta chain) under discussion was sequenced for a study of blood T cell repertoires in COVID-19. Clones were read by immunoSEQ multiplex PCR, and TCRdb kept only the in-frame ones, dropping some. The sample consists of 200,000 to 300,000 clones, about nine tenths of them appearing once. Residents of over 20 US areas, aged roughly 18 to 95 years, made up the participants. Cohort assignment relied on participant-reported clinical history. This clone was found once. The specimen was PBMCs or T cells enriched from blood (not recorded which). The clonotype was recovered from a woman aged 35 to 49 with acute COVID-19.

The CDR3 nucleotides are TGCGCCAGCAGCCCCCGCGGCGGACCAGGGGGTAATGAAAAACTGTTTTTT. Protein: CASSPRGGPGGNEKLFF. The chain links TRBV4-3 to TRBJ1-4, with TRBD1 identical over 7 bases. With V trimmed by 4 bases and J by 4 bases, 12 bases remained unmatched. Germline V gene sequence: CDR1 LGHNA, CDR2 YSLEER. The CDR3 consists of 17 residues.